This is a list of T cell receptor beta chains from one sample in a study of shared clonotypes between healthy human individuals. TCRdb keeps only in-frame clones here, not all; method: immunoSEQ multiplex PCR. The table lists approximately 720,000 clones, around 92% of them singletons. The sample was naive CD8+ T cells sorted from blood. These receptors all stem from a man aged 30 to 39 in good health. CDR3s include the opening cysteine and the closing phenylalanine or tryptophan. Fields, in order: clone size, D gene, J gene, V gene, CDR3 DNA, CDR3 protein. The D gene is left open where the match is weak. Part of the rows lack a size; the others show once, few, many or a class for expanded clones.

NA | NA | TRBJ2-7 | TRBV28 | TGTGCCAGCGGCCGAAGCAGAACCTACGAGCAGTACTTC | CASGRSRTYEQYF
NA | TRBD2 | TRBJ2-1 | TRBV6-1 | TGTGCCAGCAGAGAATGGAGCGGGAGCTCCTACAATGAGCAGTTCTTC | CASREWSGSSYNEQFF
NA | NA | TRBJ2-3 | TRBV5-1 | TGCGCCAGCAGCTCCTTTGGGGAAAGGGCAGATACGCAGTATTTT | CASSSFGERADTQYF
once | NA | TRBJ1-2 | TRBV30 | TGTGCCTGGAGTGCCGGGACCCATGGGGGCTACACCTTC | CAWSAGTHGGYTF
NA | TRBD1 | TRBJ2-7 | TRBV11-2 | TGTGCCAGCAGTCCTAGGGGCAGGGACAGGGTTCGCGAGCAGTACTTC | CASSPRGRDRVREQYF
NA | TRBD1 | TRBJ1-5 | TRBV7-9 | TGTGCCAGCAGGGCCGGGACAGGGGTTAGCAATCAGCCCCAGCATTTT | CASRAGTGVSNQPQHF
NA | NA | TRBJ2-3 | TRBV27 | TGTGCCAGCAGTTTCCAGGGAGGAGATACGCAGTATTTT | CASSFQGGDTQYF
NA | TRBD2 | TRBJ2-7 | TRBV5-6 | TGTGCCAGCAGCGGGGGACTAGCGGGAAGCCCCTACGAGCAGTACTTC | CASSGGLAGSPYEQYF
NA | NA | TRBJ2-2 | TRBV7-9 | TGTGCCAGCAGCTTAGATCTAAACACCGGGGAGCTGTTTTTT | CASSLDLNTGELFF
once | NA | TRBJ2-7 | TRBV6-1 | TGTGCCAGCAGGACTGCCAGTTCATCCGAGCAGTACTTC | CASRTASSSEQYF
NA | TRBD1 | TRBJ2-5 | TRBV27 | TGTGCCAAAGGGACAGGGGGCGCCGGCCAAGAGACCCAGTACTTC | CAKGTGGAGQETQYF
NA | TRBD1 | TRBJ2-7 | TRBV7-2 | TGTGCCAGCAGCTTTTCTGGGACAGGGAGGGAGCAGTACTTC | CASSFSGTGREQYF
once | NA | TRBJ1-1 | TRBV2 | TGTGCCAGCAGGCCAAACACTGAAGCTTTCTTT | CASRPNTEAFF